Listed below are T cell receptor beta chains from one sample, sequenced in a study of cytomegalovirus exposure and HLA in healthy donors. Profiling relied on immunoSEQ multiplex PCR, and the TCRdb table lists in-frame clones only, not all of them. The table shows fewer than 140,000 clones, with roughly four fifths occurring only once. The sequencing sample was made of PBMCs. These receptors all come from a woman in her forties or fifties in good health and CMV-seropositive. CDR3s include the opening cysteine and the closing phenylalanine or tryptophan. The order of the fields is CDR3 protein, CDR3 DNA, V gene, clone size, J gene, D gene. D genes are given only for firm matches. Size is stated for part of the rows, as once, few or many counts, or as a class when the clone is expanded.

CASSPIAGGGYTF TGTGCCAGCAGCCCCATCGCCGGGGGTGGCTACACCTTC TRBV7-9 - TRBJ1-2 -
CASSLSEGAVEQYF TGTGCCAGCAGCCTCAGTGAGGGGGCAGTCGAGCAGTACTTC TRBV7-9 - TRBJ2-7 TRBD1
CASQHSGDLYEQYF TGTGCCAGCCAGCATAGCGGGGACCTCTACGAGCAGTACTTC TRBV2 - TRBJ2-7 TRBD2
CASSRVDTQYF TGTGCCAGCAGCAGGGTTGATACGCAGTATTTT TRBV6-1 once TRBJ2-3 -
CASSLGVSGNTIYF TGCGCCAGCAGCTTGGGAGTCTCTGGAAACACCATATATTTT TRBV5-1 - TRBJ1-3 -
CAWSFRGLGNEQYF TGTGCCTGGAGTTTCAGGGGTCTGGGAAACGAGCAGTACTTC TRBV30 - TRBJ2-7 -
CASSLQGKPWDEQYF TGTGCCAGCAGCTTACAGGGCAAACCCTGGGACGAGCAGTACTTC TRBV9 - TRBJ2-7 -
CASSFREWTEAFF TGTGCCAGCAGCTTCAGGGAATGGACTGAAGCTTTCTTT TRBV5-6 few TRBJ1-1 -
CASGSGQGNTGELFF TGTGCTAGTGGTTCGGGACAGGGTAACACCGGGGAGCTGTTTTTT TRBV12-5 - TRBJ2-2 TRBD1
CASSFTMNTEAFF TGTGCCAGCAGCTTTACTATGAACACTGAAGCTTTCTTT TRBV5-5 few TRBJ1-1 -
CASSPKWGGLPYEQYF TGTGCCAGCAGTCCAAAATGGGGGGGGTTGCCCTACGAGCAGTACTTC TRBV6-4 - TRBJ2-7 TRBD2
CASSGQGDQPQHF TGTGCCAGCAGTGGACAGGGGGATCAGCCCCAGCATTTT TRBV6-1 - TRBJ1-5 TRBD1
CSSTPLDRDTYEQYF TGTTCCAGCACCCCTCTCGACAGGGATACCTACGAGCAGTACTTC TRBV7-9 - TRBJ2-7 TRBD1
CASSDVGEDQPQHF TGTGCCAGCAGTGACGTCGGGGAGGATCAGCCCCAGCATTTT TRBV2 - TRBJ1-5 -
CASSLMGLAGGGDTQYF TGTGCCAGCAGCTTAATGGGACTAGCGGGGGGCGGGGATACGCAGTATTTT TRBV7-2 few TRBJ2-3 TRBD2
CASSSLPGQQNTGELFF TGTGCCAGCTCATCCCTACCCGGACAGCAGAACACCGGGGAGCTGTTTTTT TRBV18 - TRBJ2-2 -
CASSYSGVTNEKLFF TGTGCCAGCAGTTATTCGGGGGTCACTAATGAAAAACTGTTTTTT TRBV6-6 - TRBJ1-4 -
CATSRDRRLAGNTIYF TGTGCCACCAGCAGAGATAGGCGTCTAGCTGGAAACACCATATATTTT TRBV15 - TRBJ1-3 -
CASSYGGFSNQPQHF TGTGCCAGCAGTTATGGAGGATTTAGCAATCAGCCCCAGCATTTT TRBV6-5 - TRBJ1-5 -
CASSYPTDTGELFF TGTGCCAGCAGCTACCCCACGGACACCGGGGAGCTGTTTTTT TRBV7-9 few TRBJ2-2 -
CASSESSGVIGYEQYF TGTGCCAGCAGTGAATCGTCAGGGGTAATAGGTTACGAGCAGTACTTC TRBV6-1 - TRBJ2-7 -
CASSRGGDYGYTF TGTGCCAGCTCACGAGGGGGGGACTATGGCTACACCTTC TRBV18 once TRBJ1-2 -
CASSLTENYGYTF TGTGCCAGCAGCTTAACCGAGAATTATGGCTACACCTTC TRBV7-9 once TRBJ1-2 -
CASSLVGGSYTGELFF TGCGCCAGCAGCTTAGTTGGGGGGTCCTACACCGGGGAGCTGTTTTTT TRBV5-1 - TRBJ2-2 -
CATSRDRGTYSNYGYTF TGTGCCACCAGCAGAGATCGTGGGACATACTCTAACTATGGCTACACCTTC TRBV15 few TRBJ1-2 -
CAWSYGGTPAYEQYF TGTGCCTGGAGTTACGGGGGGACCCCTGCCTACGAGCAGTACTTC TRBV30 - TRBJ2-7 TRBD2
CASSYSAGANYGYTF TGTGCCAGCAGTTACTCGGCAGGGGCTAACTATGGCTACACCTTC TRBV6-5 few TRBJ1-2 -
CASSLGGGNEQFF TGTGCCAGCAGCTTAGGGGGGGGCAATGAGCAGTTCTTC TRBV7-7 - TRBJ2-1 TRBD2
CASETAQGAGTQYF TGTGCCAGCGAAACGGCCCAGGGGGCAGGGACCCAGTACTTC TRBV28 - TRBJ2-5 TRBD1
CASSGRGVPLGDGNYGYTF TGTGCCAGTAGTGGCCGGGGGGTGCCTCTAGGGGATGGTAACTATGGCTACACCTTC TRBV19 - TRBJ1-2 -
CASAPFRPGGSTDTQYF TGTGCCAGCGCACCGTTCCGACCGGGGGGCTCAACGGATACGCAGTATTTT TRBV18 - TRBJ2-3 -
CASSPLQGFTEAFF TGTGCCAGCAGCCCTTTACAGGGGTTTACTGAAGCTTTCTTT TRBV14 - TRBJ1-1 TRBD1
CASSQEDRVNTEAFF TGCGCCAGCAGCCAAGAGGACAGGGTGAACACTGAAGCTTTCTTT TRBV4-3 few TRBJ1-1 TRBD1
CASSERLAGISSYNEQFF TGTGCCAGCAGCGAACGATTAGCGGGGATTAGCTCCTACAATGAGCAGTTCTTC TRBV7-6 few TRBJ2-1 TRBD2
CASSESYRGQETQYF TGTGCCAGCAGTGAATCTTACAGGGGGCAAGAGACCCAGTACTTC TRBV25-1 few TRBJ2-5 TRBD1
CSLQGSYEQYF TGCAGCCTACAGGGCTCCTACGAGCAGTACTTC TRBV20-1 - TRBJ2-7 -